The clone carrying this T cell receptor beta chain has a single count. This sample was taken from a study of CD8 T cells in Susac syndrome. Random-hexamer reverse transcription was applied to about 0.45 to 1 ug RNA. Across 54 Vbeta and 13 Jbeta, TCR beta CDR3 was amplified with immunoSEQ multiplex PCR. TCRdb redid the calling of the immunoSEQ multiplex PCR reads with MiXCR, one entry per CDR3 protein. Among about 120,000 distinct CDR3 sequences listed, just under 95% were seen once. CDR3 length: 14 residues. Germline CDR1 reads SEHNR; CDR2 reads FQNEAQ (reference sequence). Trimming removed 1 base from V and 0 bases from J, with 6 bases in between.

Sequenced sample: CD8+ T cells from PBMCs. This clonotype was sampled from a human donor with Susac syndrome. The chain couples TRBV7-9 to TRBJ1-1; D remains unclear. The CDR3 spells CASSLEQLNTEAFF. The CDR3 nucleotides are TGTGCCAGCAGCTTAGAACAACTGAACACTGAAGCTTTCTTT. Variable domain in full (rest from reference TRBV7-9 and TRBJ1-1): DTGVSQNPRHKITKRGQNVTFRCDPISEHNRLYWYRQTLGQGPEFLTYFQNEAQLEKSRLLSDRFSAERPKGSFSTLEIQRTEQGDSAMYLCASSLEQLNTEAFFGQGTRLTVV.